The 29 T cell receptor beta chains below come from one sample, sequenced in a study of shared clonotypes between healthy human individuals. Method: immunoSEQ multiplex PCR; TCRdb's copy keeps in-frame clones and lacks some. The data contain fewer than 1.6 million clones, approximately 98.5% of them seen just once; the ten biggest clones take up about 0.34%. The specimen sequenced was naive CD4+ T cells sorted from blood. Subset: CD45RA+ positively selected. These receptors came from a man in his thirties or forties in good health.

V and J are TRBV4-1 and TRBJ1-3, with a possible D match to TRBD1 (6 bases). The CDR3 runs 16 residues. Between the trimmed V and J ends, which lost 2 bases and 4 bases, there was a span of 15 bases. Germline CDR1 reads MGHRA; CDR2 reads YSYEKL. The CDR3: CASSQLMSGAGNTIYF. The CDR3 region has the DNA TGCGCCAGCAGCCAACTAATGTCAGGGGCGGGAAACACCATATATTTT.

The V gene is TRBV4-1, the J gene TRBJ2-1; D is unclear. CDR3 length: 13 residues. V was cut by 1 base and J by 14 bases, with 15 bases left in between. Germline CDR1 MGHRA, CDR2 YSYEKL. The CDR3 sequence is CASSQVGATSKFF. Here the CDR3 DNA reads TGCGCCAGCAGCCAAGTGGGCGCTACATCAAAGTTCTTC.

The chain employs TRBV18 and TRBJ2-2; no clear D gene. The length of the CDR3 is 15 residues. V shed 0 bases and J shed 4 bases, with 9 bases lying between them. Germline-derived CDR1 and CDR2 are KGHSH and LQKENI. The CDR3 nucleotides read TGTGCCAGCTCACCACCGGTGGCAGTCACCGGGGAGCTGTTTTTT. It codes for CASSPPVAVTGELFF.

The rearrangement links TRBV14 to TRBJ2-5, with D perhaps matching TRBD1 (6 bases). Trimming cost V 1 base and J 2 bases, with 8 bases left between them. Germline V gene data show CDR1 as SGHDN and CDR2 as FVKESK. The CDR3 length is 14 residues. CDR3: CASSQAGVQETQYF. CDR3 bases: TGTGCCAGCAGCCAAGCAGGGGTTCAAGAGACCCAGTACTTC.

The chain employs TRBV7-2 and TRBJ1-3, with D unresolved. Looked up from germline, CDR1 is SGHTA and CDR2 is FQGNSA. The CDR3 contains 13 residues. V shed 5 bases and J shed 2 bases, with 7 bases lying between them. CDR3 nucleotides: TGTGCCAGCAGCCCCTACACTGGAAACACCATATATTTT. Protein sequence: CASSPYTGNTIYF. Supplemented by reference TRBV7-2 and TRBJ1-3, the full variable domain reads GAGVSQSPSNKVTEKGKDVELRCDPISGHTALYWYRQSLGQGLEFLIYFQGNSAPDKSGLPSDRFSAERTGGSVSTLTIQRTQQEDSAVYLCASSPYTGNTIYFGEGSWLTVV.

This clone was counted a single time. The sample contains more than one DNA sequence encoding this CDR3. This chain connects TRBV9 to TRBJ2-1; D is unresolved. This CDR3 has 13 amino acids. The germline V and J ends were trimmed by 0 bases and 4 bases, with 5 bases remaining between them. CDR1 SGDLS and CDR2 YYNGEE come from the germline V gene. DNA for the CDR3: TGTGCCAGCAGCGTAGATGTTTACAATGAGCAGTTCTTC. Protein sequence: CASSVDVYNEQFF.

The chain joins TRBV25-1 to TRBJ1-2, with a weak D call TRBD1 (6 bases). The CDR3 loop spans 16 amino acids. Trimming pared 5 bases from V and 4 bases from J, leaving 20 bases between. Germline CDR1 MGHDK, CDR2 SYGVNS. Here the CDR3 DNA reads TGTGCCAGCAGTAACTCCCGACAGGCCCTATTCTATGGCTACACCTTC. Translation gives CASSNSRQALFYGYTF.

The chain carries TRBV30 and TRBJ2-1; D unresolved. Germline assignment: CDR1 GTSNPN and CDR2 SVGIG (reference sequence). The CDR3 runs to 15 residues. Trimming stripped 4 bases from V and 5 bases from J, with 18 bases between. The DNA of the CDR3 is TGTGCCTGGAACGCCGACGCCGTTCGTCACAATGAGCAGTTCTTC. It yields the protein CAWNADAVRHNEQFF.

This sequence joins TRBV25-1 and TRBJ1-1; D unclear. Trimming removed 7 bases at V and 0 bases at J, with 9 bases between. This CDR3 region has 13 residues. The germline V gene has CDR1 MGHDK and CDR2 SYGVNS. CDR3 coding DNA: TGTGCCAGCATCGGAACATTGAACACTGAAGCTTTCTTT. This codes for CASIGTLNTEAFF. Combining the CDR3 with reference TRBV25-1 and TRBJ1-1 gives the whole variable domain EADIYQTPRYLVIGTGKKITLECSQTMGHDKMYWYQQDPGMELHLIHYSYGVNSTEKGDLSSESTVSRIRTEHFPLTLESARPSHTSQYLCASIGTLNTEAFFGQGTRLTVV.

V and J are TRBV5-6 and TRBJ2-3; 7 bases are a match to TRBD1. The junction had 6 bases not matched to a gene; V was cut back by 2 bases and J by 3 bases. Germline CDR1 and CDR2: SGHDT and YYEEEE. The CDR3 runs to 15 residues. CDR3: CASSFGDRATDTQYF. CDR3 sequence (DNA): TGTGCCAGCAGCTTTGGTGACAGGGCGACAGATACGCAGTATTTT.

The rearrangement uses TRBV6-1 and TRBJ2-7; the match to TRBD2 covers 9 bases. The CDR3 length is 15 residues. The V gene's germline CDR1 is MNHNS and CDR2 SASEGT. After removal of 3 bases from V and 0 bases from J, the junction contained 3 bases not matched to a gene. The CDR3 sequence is CASSDGSGSSYEQYF. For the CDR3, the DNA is TGTGCCAGCAGTGATGGTAGCGGGAGCTCCTACGAGCAGTACTTC.

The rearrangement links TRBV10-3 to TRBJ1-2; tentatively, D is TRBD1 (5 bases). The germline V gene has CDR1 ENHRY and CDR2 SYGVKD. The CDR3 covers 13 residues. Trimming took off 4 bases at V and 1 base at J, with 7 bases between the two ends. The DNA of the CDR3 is TGTGCCATCAGTGGGGACCTTAACTATGGCTACACCTTC. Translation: CAISGDLNYGYTF.

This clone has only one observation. This CDR3 reads CASSLVSGSLLQYF. As DNA, the CDR3 is TGTGCCAGCAGCTTAGTTTCAGGGAGCCTATTGCAGTACTTC. V is TRBV7-2 and J is TRBJ2-7; D might be TRBD1 or TRBD2, each matching 5 bases. The CDR3 covers 14 residues. Germline lookup yields CDR1 SGHTA and CDR2 FQGNSA. V lost 1 base, J lost 9 bases, and 16 bases lay in between.

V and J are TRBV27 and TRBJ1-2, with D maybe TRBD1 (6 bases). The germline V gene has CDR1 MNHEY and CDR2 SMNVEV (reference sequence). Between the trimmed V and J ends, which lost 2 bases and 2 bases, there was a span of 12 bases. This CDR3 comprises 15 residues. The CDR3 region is CASSLGRQANYGYTF. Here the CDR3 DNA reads TGTGCCAGCAGTTTAGGGCGACAGGCGAACTATGGCTACACCTTC.

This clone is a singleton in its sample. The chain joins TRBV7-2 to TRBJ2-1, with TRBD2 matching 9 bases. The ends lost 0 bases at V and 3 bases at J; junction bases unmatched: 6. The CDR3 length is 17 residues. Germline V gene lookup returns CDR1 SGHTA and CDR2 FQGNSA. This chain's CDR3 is CASSLALAGVGYNEQFF. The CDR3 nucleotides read TGTGCCAGCAGCTTAGCTTTAGCGGGAGTTGGCTACAATGAGCAGTTCTTC.

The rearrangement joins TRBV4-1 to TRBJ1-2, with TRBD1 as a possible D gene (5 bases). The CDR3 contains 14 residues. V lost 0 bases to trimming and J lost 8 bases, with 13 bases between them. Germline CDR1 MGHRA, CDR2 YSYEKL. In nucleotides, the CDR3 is TGCGCCAGCAGCCAAGATCCCGACAGCCCGGGCTACACCTTC. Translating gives CASSQDPDSPGYTF.

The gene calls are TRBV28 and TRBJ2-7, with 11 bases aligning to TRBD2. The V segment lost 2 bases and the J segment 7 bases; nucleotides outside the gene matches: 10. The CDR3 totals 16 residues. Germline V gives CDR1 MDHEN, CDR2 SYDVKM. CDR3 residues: CASSLPLAGGRGEQYF. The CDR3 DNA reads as TGTGCCAGCAGTTTACCTCTAGCGGGAGGCCGGGGGGAGCAGTACTTC.

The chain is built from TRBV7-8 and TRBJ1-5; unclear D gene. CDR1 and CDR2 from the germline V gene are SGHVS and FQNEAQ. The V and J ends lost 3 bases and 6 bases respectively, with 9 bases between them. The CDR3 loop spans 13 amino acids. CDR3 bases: TGTGCCAGCAGCTTTCGCGAGGGTCAGCCCCAGCATTTT. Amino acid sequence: CASSFREGQPQHF.

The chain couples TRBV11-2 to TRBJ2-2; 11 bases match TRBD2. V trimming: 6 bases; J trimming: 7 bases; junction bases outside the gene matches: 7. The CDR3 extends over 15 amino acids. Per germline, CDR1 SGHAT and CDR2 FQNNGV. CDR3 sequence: CASRRLAGSIGELFF. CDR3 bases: TGTGCCAGCAGGCGACTAGCGGGATCAATCGGGGAGCTGTTTTTT.

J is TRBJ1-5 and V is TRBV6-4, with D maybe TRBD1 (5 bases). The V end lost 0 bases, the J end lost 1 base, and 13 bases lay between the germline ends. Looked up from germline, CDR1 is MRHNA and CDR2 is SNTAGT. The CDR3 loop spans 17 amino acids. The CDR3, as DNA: TGTGCCAGCAGTGACTCTAAAGGGGCCCGCAGCAATCAGCCCCAGCATTTT. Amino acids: CASSDSKGARSNQPQHF.

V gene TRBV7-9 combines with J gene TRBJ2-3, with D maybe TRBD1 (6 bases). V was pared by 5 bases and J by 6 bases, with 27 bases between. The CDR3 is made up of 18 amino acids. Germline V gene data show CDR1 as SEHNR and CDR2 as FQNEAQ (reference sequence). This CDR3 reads CASSLSRRTAHISDTQYF. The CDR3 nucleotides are TGTGCCAGCAGCCTTTCCAGGAGGACAGCCCACATCTCGGATACGCAGTATTTT.

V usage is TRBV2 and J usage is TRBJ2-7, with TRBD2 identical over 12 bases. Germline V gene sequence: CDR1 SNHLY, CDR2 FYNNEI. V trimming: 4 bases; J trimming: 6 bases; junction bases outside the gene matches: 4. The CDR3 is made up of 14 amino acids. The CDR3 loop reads CASSASGRVGEQYF. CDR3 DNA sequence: TGTGCCAGCAGTGCTAGCGGGAGGGTAGGCGAGCAGTACTTC.

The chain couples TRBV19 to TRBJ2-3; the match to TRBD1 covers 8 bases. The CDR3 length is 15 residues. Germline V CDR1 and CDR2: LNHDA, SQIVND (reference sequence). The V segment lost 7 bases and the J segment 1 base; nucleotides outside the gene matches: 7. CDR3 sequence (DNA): TGTGCCAGTACCAGACAGGGGTTCGGCACAGATACGCAGTATTTT. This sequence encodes CASTRQGFGTDTQYF.

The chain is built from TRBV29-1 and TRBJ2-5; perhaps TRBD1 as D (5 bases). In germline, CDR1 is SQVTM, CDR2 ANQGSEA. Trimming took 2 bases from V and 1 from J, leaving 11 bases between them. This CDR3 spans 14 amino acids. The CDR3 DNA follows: TGCAGCGTTGAACTATCAGGGCTCCAAGAGACCCAGTACTTC. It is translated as CSVELSGLQETQYF.

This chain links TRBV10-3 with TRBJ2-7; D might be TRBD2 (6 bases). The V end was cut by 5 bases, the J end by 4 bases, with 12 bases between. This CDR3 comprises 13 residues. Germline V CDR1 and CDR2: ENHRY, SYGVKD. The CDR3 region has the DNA TGTGCCATCAGTAGTGCTGGAGGGTACGAGCAGTACTTC. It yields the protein CAISSAGGYEQYF.

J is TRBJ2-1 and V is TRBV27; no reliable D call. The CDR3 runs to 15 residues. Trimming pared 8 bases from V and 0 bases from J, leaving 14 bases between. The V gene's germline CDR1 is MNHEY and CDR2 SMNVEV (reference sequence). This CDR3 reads CASQHRVSSYNEQFF. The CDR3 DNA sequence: TGTGCCAGCCAGCATCGGGTTTCCTCCTACAATGAGCAGTTCTTC.

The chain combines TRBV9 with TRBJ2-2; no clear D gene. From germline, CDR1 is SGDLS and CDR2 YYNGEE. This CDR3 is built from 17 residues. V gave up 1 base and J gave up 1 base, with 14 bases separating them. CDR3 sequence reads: CASSVSLAGGNTGELFF. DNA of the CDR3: TGTGCCAGCAGCGTATCTCTGGCAGGCGGGAACACCGGGGAGCTGTTTTTT.

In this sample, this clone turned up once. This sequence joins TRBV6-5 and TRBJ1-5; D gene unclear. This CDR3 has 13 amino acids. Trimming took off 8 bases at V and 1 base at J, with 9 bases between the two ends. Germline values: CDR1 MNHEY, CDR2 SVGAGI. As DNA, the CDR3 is TGTGCCAGCCGGAAGTCGAGCAATCAGCCCCAGCATTTT. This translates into CASRKSSNQPQHF.

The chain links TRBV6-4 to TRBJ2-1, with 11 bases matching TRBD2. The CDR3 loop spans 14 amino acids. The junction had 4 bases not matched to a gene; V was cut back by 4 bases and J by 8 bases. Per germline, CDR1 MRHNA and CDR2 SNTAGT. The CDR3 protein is CASSAGTSGYEQFF. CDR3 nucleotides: TGTGCCAGCAGTGCCGGGACTAGCGGCTATGAGCAGTTCTTC.